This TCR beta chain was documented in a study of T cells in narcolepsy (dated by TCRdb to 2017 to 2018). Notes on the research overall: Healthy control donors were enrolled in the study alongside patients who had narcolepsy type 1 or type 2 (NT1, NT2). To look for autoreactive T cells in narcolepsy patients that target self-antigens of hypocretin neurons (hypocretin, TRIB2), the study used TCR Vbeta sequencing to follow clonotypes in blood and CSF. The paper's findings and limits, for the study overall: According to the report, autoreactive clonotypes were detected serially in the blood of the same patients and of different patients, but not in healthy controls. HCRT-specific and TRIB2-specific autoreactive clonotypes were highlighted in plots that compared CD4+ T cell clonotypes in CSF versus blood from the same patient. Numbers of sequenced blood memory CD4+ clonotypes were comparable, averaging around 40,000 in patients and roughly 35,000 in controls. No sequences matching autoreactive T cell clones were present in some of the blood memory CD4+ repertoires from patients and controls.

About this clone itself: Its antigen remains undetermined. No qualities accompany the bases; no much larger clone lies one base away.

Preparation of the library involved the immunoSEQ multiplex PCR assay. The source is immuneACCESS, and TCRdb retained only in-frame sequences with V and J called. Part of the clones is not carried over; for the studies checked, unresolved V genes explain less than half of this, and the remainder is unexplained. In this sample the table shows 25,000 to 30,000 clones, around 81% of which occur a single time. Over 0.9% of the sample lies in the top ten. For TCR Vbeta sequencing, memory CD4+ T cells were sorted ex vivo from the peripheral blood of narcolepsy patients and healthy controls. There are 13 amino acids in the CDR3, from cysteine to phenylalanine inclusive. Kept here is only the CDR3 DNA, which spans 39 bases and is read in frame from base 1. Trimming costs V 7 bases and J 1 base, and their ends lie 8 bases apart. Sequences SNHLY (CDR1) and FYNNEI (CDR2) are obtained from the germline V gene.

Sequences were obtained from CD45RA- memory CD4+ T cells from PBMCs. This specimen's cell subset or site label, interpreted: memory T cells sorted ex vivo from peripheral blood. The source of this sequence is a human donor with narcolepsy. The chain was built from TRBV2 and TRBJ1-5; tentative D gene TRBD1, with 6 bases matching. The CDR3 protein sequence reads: CASNRGSNQPQHF. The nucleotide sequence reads TGTGCCAGCAATAGGGGGAGCAATCAGCCCCAGCATTTT.